This T cell receptor beta chain originates from a study of Ad26.COV2.S vaccination and SARS-CoV-2 variants. The CDR3 consists of 13 residues. Trimming took off 5 bases at V and 5 bases at J, with 12 bases between the two ends. Germline values: CDR1 SGHTA, CDR2 FQGTGA. The data were produced by immunoSEQ multiplex PCR, yet TCRdb's version contains in-frame clones alone and is incomplete. The sample lists 350,000 to 450,000 clones, more than 75% occurring once. Treatment defined: roughly 19 received Ad26.COV2.S at low or high dose, single or two shots; about 5 received placebo; per-sample allocation not given. Samples analyzed were those drawn on day 63 after the first vaccine or placebo injection.

The sample in question was peripheral blood, obtained in a trial of Ad26.COV2.S vaccine versus placebo. The sequence was collected from a person aged 18-65 years who received the Ad26.COV2.S COVID-19 vaccine or a placebo. The chain employs TRBV7-3 and TRBJ1-2, with D uncertain. The CDR3 region is CASSAGGVYGYTF. The CDR3 coding sequence is TGTGCCAGCAGCGCAGGTGGGGTGTATGGCTACACCTTC. Using reference TRBV7-3 and TRBJ1-2 for the parts outside the CDR3, the full variable domain is GAGVSQTPSNKVTEKGKYVELRCDPISGHTALYWYRQSLGQGPEFLIYFQGTGAADDSGLPNDRFFAVRPEGSVSTLKIQRTERGDSAVYLCASSAGGVYGYTFGSGTRLTVV.